This TCR beta chain stems from a study of cytomegalovirus exposure and HLA in healthy donors (dated by TCRdb to about 2017). Study-level background: An earlier analysis of approximately 600 of the donors reported 250 to 300 Gb of sequence data and some 120 million unique TCR beta sequences from about 200 million T cells. An early release that covered roughly 600 HLA-typed donors contained 250 to 350 gigabases of sequencing data and about 93 million unique TCR sequences. Of the approximately 370 genotyped donors, more than 75% were placed in the genetic ancestry cluster associated with self-reported Caucasian donors. The aim of the study was to test whether cataloging public T cell receptors could identify signatures of past pathogen exposure. The study profiled the T cell repertoires of 500 to 800 subjects by immunosequencing and related them to cytomegalovirus serostatus. Along with the approximately 670-subject first cohort, a separate validation cohort of approximately 110 different subjects was used. To predict cytomegalovirus infection status, the study brought together high-throughput TCR immunosequencing, statistical association of individual TCRs with disease status, and machine learning. To study patterns of TCR occurrence, a later analysis re-analyzed previously published TCR beta repertoires from just over 650 donors and added high-resolution HLA genotyping. Rather than drawing on any new phenotypic data, the later analysis identified candidate immune exposures from TCR beta sequences and the way those sequences occurred across donors. In an earlier analysis of a few hundred of the donors, high-throughput TCR beta sequencing was used to judge whether each TCR beta V gene segment behaved as functional or pseudogenic. Donor age, sex, ethnicity and CMV serostatus were compiled together with the repertoire data. In a later genetic analysis, genome-wide SNP genotypes for about three fifths of the 666 donors were used, and that subset was treated as a discovery cohort. All discovery cohort repertoires had been generated using a single sequencing platform. HLA typing included class I and class II loci at four-digit resolution. The number of typed donors differed by locus: about 620-640 for A, B, C, DRB1 and DQB1; roughly 510 for DQA1; 606 for DPA1; and around 450 for DPB1. About 5 DR-DQ haplotypes were handled as single units for association and clustering, since linkage in the cohort was strong. On average, roughly 200,000 unique TCR beta nucleotide sequences were sequenced per donor among a few hundred genotyped donors of the cohort, with roughly 18% of those sequences being non-productive. Beyond this particular receptor, the publication reports: A later analysis reported that several top co-occurrence clusters appeared linked to parvovirus B19, influenza, CMV and Epstein-Barr virus. According to a later genetic analysis, donors in an Asian-associated ancestry cluster had fewer N-insertions in productive TCRs than the approximately 700-donor mean. Correlated functional status among segregating V segments might reflect linkage disequilibrium, but an unknown experimental factor could not be ruled out. The sequencing pipeline was judged likely to have produced a cluster of highly shared sequence variants as a technical artifact. Immune exposure information for the cohort was limited to CMV serostatus. HLA typing was unavailable for some donors at each locus, so association tests used only the typed subset. While some public TCRs were present in many individuals, most TCR sequences turned up only very rarely across donors. Sequencing depth was assumed to be roughly uniform across donors in the presence/absence analyses, though that assumption may not hold. Because counts were too low, roughly 16 rarely observed V segments, including chromosome 9 orphons, were left out of the earlier analysis of about 620 of the donors. According to a later analysis, most CMV-associated TCR beta chains appeared to be HLA-restricted, and the HLA associations seemed to be driven largely by CMV exposure. A further reported finding was that TCR beta sequences accurately predicted the HLA-A and HLA-B alleles for most subjects in the first cohort. According to the authors, the approach could potentially be generalized to other disease states and immunological phenotypes. The 87-base-pair reads could not distinguish some IMGT-functional V segments, including TRBV6-2 and TRBV6-3, so those segments were excluded. In vitro tests confirmed that a few of the cytomegalovirus-associated TCR beta chains recognize cytomegalovirus antigens. When HLA alleles, especially DR and DQ, strongly co-occurred, attributing TCR associations to individual alleles was difficult. In a later analysis, more than 15,000 TCR beta sequences were associated with specific HLA alleles at a false discovery rate of 0.05. The cohort was sequenced for TCR beta chains only, and without alpha or paired-chain data the features that could be detected were limited. A later analysis found that HLA-associated TCR beta chains were more clonally expanded and had lower generation probabilities than equally common non-associated chains. The classifier was reported to diagnose cytomegalovirus status with high specificity and sensitivity in both the original and validation cohorts. The study listed 150 to 200 TCR beta chains as associated with cytomegalovirus. A later genetic analysis associated a missense DCLRE1C variant with V-gene and J-gene trimming of TCR beta chains, and an independent cohort replicated the association. In a later analysis, TCR association rates were found to vary across HLA loci, with the most associated TCRs seen for DRB1 alleles and the fewest for HLA-C alleles. In an earlier analysis of around 600 of the donors, most TCR beta V segments appeared in productive rearrangements about 87% or about 30% of the time, broadly matching IMGT annotations.

Receptor amplification or capture employed the immunoSEQ multiplex PCR assay. For the multiplex PCR, a mixture combining 60 forward primers for TCR Vbeta segments and 13 reverse primers for TCR Jbeta segments was used. The CDR3 region of rearranged TCR beta genes was amplified from genomic DNA with a multiplex PCR assay. The Illumina HiSeq System was used to sequence the amplified TCR beta libraries as 87-base-pair reads. Per the original workflow: A later analysis counted about 80 million unique TCR beta chains across the 666 repertoires, and about 10 million of these chains were shared by at least two donors. A nearest-neighbor algorithm error-corrected the raw reads and collapsed the reads into unique sequences, merging closely related sequences to remove PCR and sequencing errors. Alignment of CDR3 sequences to IMGT reference sequences was used to assign V, D and J gene segments. Each retained sequence needed at least a six-nucleotide match to both a V gene segment and a J gene segment. Rearrangements were called productive when the CDR3 lacked stop codons and stayed in frame with V and J; all others were non-productive. Following IMGT convention, CDR3 was defined as the stretch from the second conserved V-encoded cysteine to the conserved J-encoded phenylalanine. The earlier analysis of about 530 of the donors excluded any sequence lacking an unambiguous match to a single V gene segment. In an earlier analysis of several hundred of the donors, a V segment was called functional when productive rearrangements were above 56.7%, and segregating when the standard deviation between donors exceeded 5%. A statistical classification framework was developed to diagnose cytomegalovirus status using the catalog of TCR beta chain sequences. A later analysis assigned V and J genes by comparing TCR nucleotide sequences with IMGT/GENE-DB human TR gene sequences. In a later analysis, CDR3 sequences and most-parsimonious VDJ recombination scenarios were assigned using the TCRdist pipeline. In a later analysis, each TCR beta chain was defined by its CDR3 amino acid sequence together with its V-gene family, and reads lacking a unique V-gene family were excluded. As a way to deal with suspected cross-contamination and a sequencing artifact, a later analysis dropped hundreds of nucleotide sequences that were highly shared and had low generation probability. For each public chain, a later analysis derived a clonal expansion index from normalized ranks of inferred template counts within each repertoire. Generation probabilities in a later analysis came from a VDJ recombination model fitted to out-of-frame rearrangements, and those results were checked against IGoR. A later analysis scored TCR-TCR, TCR-HLA and TCR-CMV co-occurrence with hypergeometric tests, applying a repertoire-size bias correction to TCR pairs. False discovery rates were estimated in a later analysis by permuting HLA or CMV assignments 20 times. In a later analysis, co-occurring TCRs were grouped using DBSCAN, and TCRdist sequence similarity was added for clustering within HLA-allele-positive subsets. Repertoires with fewer than 30,000 or more than 120,000 public chains were left out of co-occurrence clustering, as were about 5 repertoires with anomalous nucleotide sharing. Sourced from immuneACCESS, this table was stored by TCRdb with only in-frame sequences that have V and J called. A share of the clones is absent; for the studies checked, an unresolved V gene accounts for under half, and the remainder has no known explanation. That table furnishes V, J and clone size, whereas the DNA furnished D and trimming. The sample contains 150,000 to 200,000 clones, 70% to 85% of them found a single time. Around 6% of the sample is in the top ten clones.

The CDR1 and CDR2 encoded by the germline V gene are SNHLY and FYNNEI. The CDR3, from cysteine to phenylalanine, totals 14 residues. CDR3 DNA is the only sequence kept; it has 42 bases, read in frame from the first base. The germline V and J ends show losses of 6 bases and 5 bases respectively, and no gene match explains 6 bases of the junction. This clone was observed a few times. The target of this receptor is not known. No base quality information exists; no much larger clone differs at one position. The cohort comprised some 700 healthy bone marrow donors. At the time of sampling, every cohort member was nominally healthy, though immune exposures that went unrecorded were likely present. The donor was CMV seropositive and was included in the group of some 290 seropositive cohort members. A peripheral blood sample was provided by each donor, and peripheral blood mononuclear cells were used for TCR beta sequencing. Genomic DNA was extracted from the blood cell samples with the Qiagen DNeasy Blood Extraction Kit.

Material: PBMCs. Recombination joined TRBV2 with TRBJ2-5, with 10 bases matching TRBD2. This TCR came from a man aged 45-65 years in good health and CMV-seropositive. The CDR3 in this case is CASRGTSDSETQYF. The DNA reads TGTGCCAGCAGGGGGACTAGCGACTCGGAGACCCAGTACTTC.